There are many counts of the clone carrying this T cell receptor beta chain. Its antigen is currently unknown. The record originates from a study of T-cell reconstitution after alpha-beta-depleted transplantation in children. Study-level results: Newly produced T cells mostly accounted for T-cell counts and diversity one year post-transplant. Some patients' high day-60 TCRbeta diversity was attributed to recipient cells surviving conditioning. About two months after transplant, alpha-beta T cells reportedly came from several hundred expanded graft clones.

The germline V gene encodes CDR1 LNHNV and CDR2 YYDKDF (reference sequence). The CDR3 totals 17 residues. The germline V and J ends were trimmed by 0 bases and 0 bases, with 13 bases remaining between them. Unique molecular identifiers tagged the TCRbeta library. MiXCR, run by TCRdb on the PCR reads, gives a single entry per CDR3 protein. The sample yields around 800,000 distinct CDR3 sequences, around 15% seen once. This TCR was sampled from a male patient under 18 who had a stem cell transplant for acute lymphoblastic leukemia, so the T cells may come from the graft donor. The rearrangement uses TRBV15 and TRBJ2-3; either TRBD1 or TRBD2 may fit D (5 bases each). Specimen: PBMCs, mostly from graft donor cells, collected 360 days after TCRalphabeta/CD19-depleted stem cell transplant. CDR3 in amino acids: CATSRDKGTASTDTQYF. In DNA, the CDR3 is TGTGCCACCAGCAGAGATAAGGGGACGGCTAGCACAGATACGCAGTATTTT.